This T cell receptor (beta chain) stems from a study of blood T cell repertoires in COVID-19. The overall study: T cells, B-cell-depleted T cells, or PBMCs supplied cDNA or gDNA.

Data came from immunoSEQ multiplex PCR; TCRdb stores just in-frame clones and leaves some out. The sample carries around 300,000 clones, over 75% recorded once. With 5 bases removed from V and 6 bases from J, the gap between germline ends came to 11 bases. Germline CDR1 is SGHAT and CDR2 is FQNNGV. The CDR3 is 13 amino acids. Those enrolled, adults aged roughly 18 to 95 years, came from around 25 US areas. Categorization into cohorts depended on clinical history that participants reported. For recovered donors of Cohort 3, there were two negative PCRs, clearance, or symptom resolution. The TCR was taken from a man younger than 45 who had recovered from COVID-19. V gene TRBV11-2 combines with J gene TRBJ1-5, with D possibly TRBD1 on 6 matching bases. Sequencing was done on a sample of PBMCs or T cells enriched from blood (not recorded which). The CDR3 bases are TGTGCCAGCAGCCCAGGGGATGGTCAGCCCCAGCATTTT. It specifies CASSPGDGQPQHF.